This T cell receptor beta chain was documented in a study of cytomegalovirus exposure and HLA in healthy donors (dated 2017 in TCRdb). With respect to the entire study: According to an earlier analysis of 587 of the donors, 150 million to 200 million T cells yielded 95 million to 140 million unique TCR beta sequences and around 300 Gb of sequence data. The study used immunosequencing to profile the T cell repertoires of several hundred subjects and linked those repertoires to cytomegalovirus serostatus. To predict cytomegalovirus infection status, the study brought together high-throughput TCR immunosequencing, statistical association of individual TCRs with disease status, and machine learning. Both class I and class II loci were covered by HLA typing, at four-digit resolution. A later analysis re-analyzed previously published TCR beta repertoires from 600 to 850 donors and added high-resolution HLA genotyping to study TCR occurrence patterns. Roughly 300 gigabases of sequencing data and tens of millions of unique TCR sequences were included in an early release covering roughly 600 HLA-typed donors. Of the 300 to 500 genotyped donors, 70% to 90% were placed in the genetic ancestry cluster associated with self-reported Caucasian donors. A later genetic analysis took genome-wide SNP genotypes for 398 of the 666 donors and used that subset as a discovery cohort. Alongside the repertoire data, information on donor age, sex, ethnicity and CMV serostatus was compiled. In the later analysis, no new phenotypic data were used to find candidate immune exposures; instead, reliance was placed on TCR beta sequences and their occurrence across donors. Because of strong linkage in the cohort, five DR-DQ haplotypes were treated as single units for association and clustering. To decide whether each TCR beta V gene segment behaved as functional or pseudogenic, an earlier analysis of 587 of the donors relied on high-throughput TCR beta sequencing. The study aimed to test whether signatures of past pathogen exposure could be identified by cataloging public T cell receptors. Typing coverage differed by locus: A, B, C, DRB1 and DQB1 were typed in about 620-640 donors, DQA1 in 500 to 550, DPA1 in some 570, and DPB1 in 450 to 490. Every repertoire in the discovery cohort had been generated on one and the same sequencing platform. Besides the first cohort of roughly 640 subjects, a separate validation cohort made up of roughly 120 different subjects was used. Among some 410 genotyped donors of the cohort, an average of about 240,000 unique TCR beta nucleotide sequences were sequenced per donor, roughly a sixth of them non-productive.

Taken from the germline V gene, the CDR1 and CDR2 loops are MNHEY and SVGAGI. The V and J ends are trimmed by 0 bases and 2 bases, leaving 10 bases between them. The CDR3 runs 15 amino acids, cysteine and phenylalanine included. The CDR3 DNA has 45 bases and is translated from base 1. In total, more than 500 healthy bone marrow donors made up the cohort. At the time of sampling, all cohort members were nominally healthy, though unrecorded immune exposures were likely present. The donor tested CMV seropositive, placing the donor among the 289 seropositive members of the cohort. Every donor gave a peripheral blood sample, and the peripheral blood mononuclear cells from that sample were used for TCR beta sequencing. The Qiagen DNeasy Blood Extraction Kit was used to extract genomic DNA from the blood cell samples. The library relied on the immunoSEQ multiplex PCR assay. A mixture of 60 forward primers for TCR Vbeta segments and 13 reverse primers for TCR Jbeta segments was used in the multiplex PCR. A multiplex PCR assay on genomic DNA amplified the CDR3 region of rearranged TCR beta genes. On the Illumina HiSeq System, the amplified TCR beta libraries were sequenced as 87-base-pair reads. Regarding the original processing steps: A later analysis counted tens of millions of unique TCR beta chains across the 550 to 800 repertoires, and 10 million to 11 million of these chains were shared by at least two donors. A nearest-neighbor algorithm error-corrected the raw reads and collapsed the reads into unique sequences, merging closely related sequences to remove PCR and sequencing errors. Alignment of CDR3 sequences to IMGT reference sequences was used to assign V, D and J gene segments. Each retained sequence needed at least a six-nucleotide match to both a V gene segment and a J gene segment. Rearrangements were classified as productive when the CDR3 lacked stop codons and remained in frame with V and J, and all other rearrangements were classified as non-productive. Following IMGT convention, CDR3 was defined as the stretch from the second conserved V-encoded cysteine to the conserved J-encoded phenylalanine. Sequences without an unambiguous match to a single V gene segment were excluded from the earlier analysis of about 600 of the donors. In an earlier analysis of around 600 of the donors, V segments were called functional above 56.7% productive rearrangements and were called segregating when the between-donor standard deviation exceeded 5%. A statistical classification framework was developed to diagnose cytomegalovirus status using the catalog of TCR beta chain sequences. In a later analysis, V and J genes were assigned by comparing TCR nucleotide sequences against IMGT/GENE-DB human TR gene sequences. Using the TCRdist pipeline, a later analysis assigned CDR3 sequences along with most-parsimonious VDJ recombination scenarios. A later analysis defined each TCR beta chain by its CDR3 amino acid sequence plus V-gene family, and excluded reads lacking a unique V-gene family. In a later analysis, a few hundred highly shared, low-generation-probability nucleotide sequences were removed to address suspected cross-contamination and a sequencing artifact. In a later analysis, a clonal expansion index for each public chain was calculated from normalized within-repertoire ranks of inferred template counts. In a later analysis, generation probabilities were computed with a VDJ recombination model fitted to out-of-frame rearrangements, and the resulting probabilities were checked against IGoR. A later analysis scored TCR-TCR, TCR-HLA and TCR-CMV co-occurrence with hypergeometric tests, applying a repertoire-size bias correction to TCR pairs. False discovery rates were estimated in a later analysis by permuting HLA or CMV assignments 20 times. A later analysis grouped co-occurring TCRs with DBSCAN, adding TCRdist sequence similarity when clustering within HLA-allele-positive subsets. For co-occurrence clustering, repertoires with fewer than 30,000 or more than 120,000 public chains were excluded, along with several repertoires with anomalous nucleotide sharing. Sourced from immuneACCESS, this table was stored by TCRdb with only in-frame sequences that have V and J called. A share of the clones is absent; for the studies checked, an unresolved V gene accounts for under half, and the remainder has no known explanation. V and J calls and clone size follow that table, whereas D and trimming were derived from the DNA. The sample table holds 160,000 or so clones, of which more than 65% were seen once. The ten top clones hold roughly 9.3% of the sample.

What the research found in general, with its limitations: Because the 87-base-pair reads could not distinguish some IMGT-functional V segments, including TRBV6-2 and TRBV6-3, those segments were excluded. While some public TCRs were present in many individuals, most TCR sequences turned up only very rarely across donors. Strong co-occurrence of HLA alleles, especially DR and DQ, made assigning TCR associations to individual alleles difficult. In an earlier analysis of 587 of the donors, most TCR beta V segments appeared in productive rearrangements about 87% or about 30% of the time, broadly matching IMGT annotations. In vitro tests confirmed that a few of the cytomegalovirus-associated TCR beta chains recognize cytomegalovirus antigens. In a later analysis, HLA-associated TCR beta chains were found to be more clonally expanded and to have lower generation probabilities than equally common non-associated chains. Because HLA typing was unavailable for some donors at each locus, only the typed subset was used in association tests. A later analysis reported that several top co-occurrence clusters appeared linked to parvovirus B19, influenza, CMV and Epstein-Barr virus. A total of some 180 TCR beta chains were listed by the study as associated with cytomegalovirus. About 15 rarely observed V segments, including chromosome 9 orphons, were excluded from the earlier analysis of just under 600 of the donors because counts were too low. According to a later genetic analysis, donors in an Asian-associated ancestry cluster had fewer N-insertions in productive TCRs than the approximately 630-donor mean. A further reported finding was that TCR beta sequences accurately predicted the HLA-A and HLA-B alleles for most subjects in the first cohort. In a later analysis, most CMV-associated TCR beta chains were found to appear HLA-restricted, with HLA associations seemingly driven largely by CMV exposure. In this cohort, only TCR beta chains were sequenced, and detectable features were limited by the absence of alpha or paired-chain data. Linkage disequilibrium might explain the correlated functional status among segregating V segments, but an unknown experimental factor could not be ruled out. A group of highly shared sequence variants was considered likely to be a technical artifact of the sequencing pipeline. The authors suggested that the approach could potentially be generalized to other disease states and immunological phenotypes. In a later genetic analysis, a missense DCLRE1C variant was associated with V-gene and J-gene trimming of TCR beta chains, and the association was replicated in an independent cohort. A later analysis associated 15,000 to 20,000 TCR beta sequences with specific HLA alleles at a false discovery rate of 0.05. The presence/absence analyses assumed that sequencing depth was roughly uniform across donors, and that assumption may not be true. In a later analysis, the rate of TCR association differed among HLA loci, with DRB1 alleles having the most associated TCRs and HLA-C alleles having the fewest. The only immune exposure information available for the cohort was CMV serostatus. The classifier was reported to diagnose cytomegalovirus status with high specificity and sensitivity in both the original and validation cohorts.

With respect to this clone: Its antigen target is currently unknown. No quality values exist for individual bases; no much larger clone is one base distant. This CDR3 is also generated by other DNA sequences in the sample.

Here the chain combines TRBV6-5 and TRBJ1-1; the D segment cannot be called with confidence. The receptor was derived from a man younger than 35 in good health and CMV-seropositive. The sequencing input was PBMCs. The DNA sequence is as follows: TGTGCCAGCAGTTACTCCTACAGCTTAAACACTGAAGCTTTCTTT. This sequence encodes CASSYSYSLNTEAFF.